The 25 T cell receptor beta chains below were found in one sample sequenced in a study of T cells in Graves' hyperthyroidism and ophthalmopathy. Researchers took RNA transcripts and amplified the TCR beta CDR3 regions from them. Researchers ran a first-round RT-PCR on the TCR CDR3 using the HTBI primer set. TCRdb re-called the multiplex PCR reads through MiXCR, storing one row per CDR3 protein. There are more than 550,000 distinct CDR3 sequences in the sample; roughly 45% occur only once, and roughly 7.2% lies in the top ten. The sequenced sample was peripheral blood or thyroid tissue (not recorded which). All receptors derive from an adult man with Graves' disease, either hyperthyroidism or ophthalmopathy (not recorded which).

This clonotype is a singleton in its sample. This may come from a read error, since a much larger clone is one base off. The chain links TRBV9 to TRBJ1-1; no clear D gene. The CDR3 totals 13 residues. From germline, CDR1 is SGDLS and CDR2 YYNGEE. DNA for the CDR3: TGTGCCAGCAGCGTAGAGCCGAACACTGAAACTTTCTTT. Protein product: CASSVEPNTETFF.

V usage is TRBV29-1 and J usage is TRBJ1-6, with D tentatively TRBD1 (6 bases). The CDR3 covers 13 residues. Germline loops: CDR1 SQVTM, CDR2 ANQGSEA. Trimming left V 8 bases short and J 3 bases short, with 11 bases between. CDR3 sequence reads: CSLRTDYNSPLHF. For the CDR3, the DNA is TGCAGCTTAAGGACAGACTATAATTCACCCCTCCACTTT. The full variable domain, completed using reference TRBV29-1 and TRBJ1-6, is SAVISQKPSRDICQRGTSLTIQCQVDSQVTMMFWYRQQPGQSLTLIATANQGSEATYESGFVIDKFPISRPNLTFSTLTVSNMSPEDSSIYLCSLRTDYNSPLHFGNGTRLTVT.

J is TRBJ2-7 and V is TRBV20-1; TRBD1 is a possible D gene (5 bases). The V end lost 0 bases, the J end lost 6 bases, and 12 bases lay between the germline ends. The CDR3 loop spans 13 amino acids. Germline values: CDR1 DFQATT, CDR2 SNEGSKA (reference sequence). The CDR3 DNA is TGCAGTGCTAGAGATCCCCGACAGTCCGAGCAGTACTTC. Translating gives CSARDPRQSEQYF.

This clonotype was seen only a few times. The rearrangement uses TRBV2 and TRBJ1-1; no clear D gene. The CDR3 loop spans 12 amino acids. V lost 7 bases to trimming and J lost 1 base, with 7 bases between them. Per the germline V gene, CDR1 is SNHLY and CDR2 is FYNNEI. This CDR3 is CASNRANTEAFF. CDR3 in DNA: TGTGCCAGCAATAGGGCGAACACTGAAGCTTTCTTT. Looking up the rest from reference TRBV2 and TRBJ1-1 gives the full variable domain: EPEVTQTPSHQVTQMGQEVILRCVPISNHLYFYWYRQILGQKVEFLVSFYNNEISEKSEIFDDQFSVERPDGSNFTLKIRSTKLEDSAMYFCASNRANTEAFFGQGTRLTVV.

This clonotype has a handful of counts. This chain connects TRBV12-3 or TRBV12-4 to TRBJ1-5; D ambiguous. This CDR3 has 13 amino acids. V gave up 5 bases and J gave up 5 bases, with 10 bases separating them. CDR3 in DNA: TGTGCCAGCAGTCCGAGTTGGCATCAGCCCCAGCATTTT. This sequence encodes CASSPSWHQPQHF.

The rearrangement uses TRBV10-3 and TRBJ1-4, with D perhaps TRBD1 (6 bases). V was cut by 6 bases and J by 0 bases, with 11 bases left in between. This CDR3 comprises 15 residues. Germline V CDR1 and CDR2: ENHRY, SYGVKD. CDR3 sequence: CAISHPGATNEKLFF. CDR3 nucleotides: TGTGCCATCAGCCACCCAGGGGCAACTAATGAAAAACTGTTTTTT.

This rearrangement joins TRBV5-1 to TRBJ1-1; 9 bases line up with TRBD1. With 1 base clipped from V and 1 base from J, the junction kept 8 bases outside the gene matches. There are 17 residues in the CDR3. Germline CDR1 reads SGHRS; CDR2 reads YFSETQ. The CDR3 DNA reads TGCGCCAGCAGCTTGACCCCGGGACAGGGCTGGAACACTGAAGCTTTCTTT. Its translation is CASSLTPGQGWNTEAFF.

The rearrangement links TRBV24-1 to TRBJ2-5; 8 bases agree with TRBD1. Germline loops: CDR1 KGHDR, CDR2 SFDVKD. The V and J ends lost 3 bases and 5 bases, in that order; junction bases with no gene match: 7. This CDR3 is 15 amino acids long. CDR3 in amino acids: CATSDGGQVGETQYF. CDR3 DNA: TGTGCCACCAGTGATGGGGGACAGGTCGGCGAGACCCAGTACTTC.

The chain couples TRBV20-1 to TRBJ2-2, with 8 bases identical to TRBD2. This CDR3 comprises 16 residues. Germline V gene sequence: CDR1 DFQATT, CDR2 SNEGSKA (reference sequence). The V gene end was trimmed by 0 bases and the J gene end by 3 bases; junction bases not matched to a gene: 6. Written as DNA, the CDR3 is TGCAGTGCTAGAGATCAGGGGCGGGAGGACACCGGGGAGCTGTTTTTT. This translates into CSARDQGREDTGELFF.

J is TRBJ1-2 and V is TRBV7-6, with D possibly matching TRBD1 (6 bases). There are 18 residues in the CDR3. The germline V gene has CDR1 SGHVS and CDR2 FNYEAQ. V was clipped by 1 base and J by 0 bases, with 18 bases between them. The CDR3 loop is CASSLGGGWGRANYGYTF. As DNA, the CDR3 is TGTGCCAGCAGCTTAGGGGGGGGCTGGGGCAGAGCTAACTATGGCTACACCTTC.

The chain couples TRBV7-2 to TRBJ1-5; D unresolved. The CDR3 sequence is 17 residues long. V lost 5 bases and J lost 2, with 19 bases in between. Germline V gives CDR1 SGHTA, CDR2 FQGNSA. The CDR3: CASSKFRWGDGNQPQHF. CDR3 in DNA: TGTGCCAGCAGCAAATTTCGGTGGGGTGATGGCAATCAGCCCCAGCATTTT.

The gene calls are TRBV29-1 and TRBJ2-7; D is ambiguous. This CDR3 comprises 11 residues. Germline-derived CDR1 and CDR2 are SQVTM and ANQGSEA. The CDR3 region is CSSGLRYEQYF. In DNA form, the CDR3 reads TGCAGTTCAGGCCTCAGGTACGAGCAGTACTTC.

The chain recombines TRBV10-1 with TRBJ1-1; tentatively, D is TRBD1 (6 bases). From germline, CDR1 is WNHNN and CDR2 SYGVQD (reference sequence). CDR3 length: 15 amino acids. V was clipped by 4 bases and J by 3 bases, with 15 bases between them. DNA for the CDR3: TGCGCCAGCAGTGGGGACACCGCGAGGGACACTGAAGCTTTCTTT. Protein sequence: CASSGDTARDTEAFF.

This clonotype was seen many times. The rearrangement links TRBV24-1 to TRBJ2-7; 10 bases agree with TRBD2. V shed 4 bases, J shed 5 bases, and the junction held 4 bases outside the gene matches. Germline loops: CDR1 KGHDR, CDR2 SFDVKD. The CDR3 consists of 14 residues. The CDR3 here is CATSDPSGRDEQYF. The CDR3 coding sequence is TGTGCCACCAGTGACCCTAGCGGGAGAGACGAGCAGTACTTC.

This clonotype was seen many times. The CDR3 DNA is TGTGCCAGTAGTAGGACTTGGGCCGAGCAGTACTTC. This translates into CASSRTWAEQYF. V gene TRBV19 combines with J gene TRBJ2-7, with D possibly matching TRBD2 (5 bases). This CDR3 spans 12 amino acids. Germline V gene sequence: CDR1 LNHDA, CDR2 SQIVND (reference sequence). With 4 bases removed from V and 6 bases from J, the gap between germline ends came to 10 bases.

Comment on this clonotype: Given a much more abundant clone one base away, this may be a read error. The chain combines TRBV6-1 with TRBJ2-6, with unresolved D. V lost 11 bases, J lost 0 bases, and 20 bases lay in between. The CDR3 consists of 17 residues. Germline loops: CDR1 MNHNS, CDR2 SASEGT. The CDR3 nucleotides read TGTGCCGCCAGTAAGGGCAGCTCGAGCTCTGGGGCCAACGTCCTGACTTTC. This codes for CAASKGSSSSGANVLTF.

In regard to this clonotype: No conserved phenylalanine or tryptophan ends this CDR3, so it is likely a read error. V and J are TRBV29-1 and TRBJ1-1; TRBD1 might be the D (5 bases). Germline values: CDR1 SQVTM, CDR2 ANQGSEA. Trimming removed 3 bases at V and 1 base at J, with 21 bases between. This CDR3 is 17 amino acids long. The CDR3 here is CSVEGRNRPSGNTEAFL. DNA of the CDR3: TGCAGCGTTGAGGGGCGTAATAGGCCCTCGGGGAACACTGAAGCTTTCCTT.

This clonotype occurred many times. The rearrangement links TRBV7-9 to TRBJ1-1; no reliable D call. Germline loops: CDR1 SEHNR, CDR2 FQNEAQ (reference sequence). Trimming stripped 5 bases from V and 1 base from J, with 11 bases between. This CDR3 spans 14 amino acids. The CDR3 region has the DNA TGTGCCAGCAGCCCCTCGGCGCGGAACACTGAAGCTTTCTTT. Its protein product is CASSPSARNTEAFF.

The V gene is TRBV7-9, the J gene TRBJ1-1, with 7 bases that match TRBD1. Germline trimming cut 6 bases from V and 1 base from J; bases unmatched to any gene: 8. From germline, CDR1 is SEHNR and CDR2 FQNEAQ (reference sequence). This CDR3 is built from 15 residues. The CDR3 nucleotides read TGTGCCAGCAGTGTACCAGGACAGGCGAACACTGAAGCTTTCTTT. Its translation is CASSVPGQANTEAFF.

The chain has TRBV9 and TRBJ1-2; TRBD1 aligns across 8 bases. V shed 4 bases, J shed 0 bases, and the junction held 5 bases outside the gene matches. CDR1 is SGDLS and CDR2 is YYNGEE in the germline V gene. This CDR3 has 15 residues. Here the CDR3 reads CASSRGQGTNYGYTF. CDR3 DNA sequence: TGTGCCAGCAGCCGAGGACAGGGAACTAACTATGGCTACACCTTC.

This clonotype was recorded at least ten times. At one end the junction does not follow the germline gene, possibly because of a read error. V is TRBV7-7 and J is TRBJ2-5; D is perhaps TRBD1 (6 bases). Germline V lookup: CDR1 SSHAT, CDR2 FNYEAQ (reference sequence). The CDR3 runs 13 residues. The CDR3 nucleotides are TGTGCTAGCAGTCCCGTCCAGGGGGAGACCCAGTACTTC. It encodes CASSPVQGETQYF.

This clonotype was observed at least ten times. The CDR3 loop reads CASSEGGAGSYNSPLHF. CDR3 DNA: TGTGCCAGCAGTGAAGGCGGGGCGGGTTCCTATAATTCACCCCTCCACTTT. The rearrangement joins TRBV2 to TRBJ1-6; possibly TRBD1 for D (5 bases). Germline values: CDR1 SNHLY, CDR2 FYNNEI. This CDR3 comprises 17 residues. V was shortened by 1 base and J by 1 base, with 11 bases between the two germline ends.

CDR3 residues: CASRQGDNSPLHF. The CDR3 DNA is TGTGCCAGTAGACAGGGCGATAATTCACCCCTCCACTTT. The chain couples TRBV2 to TRBJ1-6; TRBD1 aligns across 7 bases. Trimming cost V 9 bases and J 5 bases; bases outside gene matches: 4. Germline V lookup: CDR1 SNHLY, CDR2 FYNNEI. This CDR3 contains 13 residues. The full variable domain, with the rest looked up from reference TRBV2 and TRBJ1-6, is EPEVTQTPSHQVTQMGQEVILRCVPISNHLYFYWYRQILGQKVEFLVSFYNNEISEKSEIFDDQFSVERPDGSNFTLKIRSTKLEDSAMYFCASRQGDNSPLHFGNGTRLTVT.

The chain recombines TRBV5-1 with TRBJ2-7; the match to TRBD2 covers 8 bases. Germline CDR1 reads SGHRS; CDR2 reads YFSETQ. This CDR3 spans 15 amino acids. Losses at the gene ends were 6 bases for V and 2 bases for J; bases not matched to a gene: 10. The CDR3 protein is CASTQGSGSTYEQYF. The DNA of the CDR3 is TGCGCCAGCACCCAAGGGAGCGGGAGTACCTACGAGCAGTACTTC.

The genes are TRBV5-1 and TRBJ2-2; TRBD1 might be the D (6 bases). CDR3 size: 15 residues. Trimming pared 6 bases from V and 1 base from J, leaving 13 bases between. Germline CDR1 and CDR2: SGHRS and YFSETQ. CDR3 in DNA: TGCGCCAGCAACTTCGGACAGCTGAACACCGGGGAGCTGTTTTTT. Its protein is CASNFGQLNTGELFF.